A single sample gave rise to the 14 T cell receptor beta chains below, sequenced in a study of cytomegalovirus exposure and HLA in healthy donors. With 60 Vbeta and 13 Jbeta primers, the PCR was carried out. Produced via immunoSEQ multiplex PCR; TCRdb's table is partial and in-frame only. The sample data list some 75,000 clones. The sample taken for sequencing was PBMCs. The receptors shown here come from a man aged 40-49 years in good health and CMV-seronegative.

This chain joins TRBV5-5 and TRBJ2-7, with 9 bases aligning to TRBD2. J lost 4 bases, V lost 7 bases, and 12 bases had no gene match. Germline-derived CDR1 and CDR2 are SGHKS and YYEKEE (reference sequence). The CDR3 runs 15 residues. This CDR3 is CASGPAAGGPYEQYF. The DNA of the CDR3 is TGTGCCAGCGGTCCCGCGGCGGGAGGGCCGTACGAGCAGTACTTC.

Concerning this clone itself: The germline gene is not matched at one end of the junction; a read error may be the cause. This chain links TRBV30 with TRBJ2-2; 10 positions match TRBD2. The germline V gene encodes CDR1 GTSNPN and CDR2 SVGIG (reference sequence). The CDR3 sequence is 14 residues long. The CDR3 here is CARRSGGDTGELFF. CDR3 nucleotides: TGTGCCAGGAGAAGCGGGGGGGACACCGGGGAGCTGTTTTTT. Full variable domain (remainder filled in from reference TRBV30 and TRBJ2-2): SQTIHQWPATLVQPVGSPLSLECTVEGTSNPNLYWYRQAAGRGLQLLFYSVGIGQISSEVPQNLSASRPQDRQFILSSKKLLLSDSGFYLCARRSGGDTGELFFGEGSRLTVL.

V is TRBV11-2 and J is TRBJ1-4; the D gene is possibly TRBD1 (6 bases). Trimming left V 3 bases short and J 7 bases short, with 12 bases between. CDR3 size: 14 residues. The germline gives CDR1 SGHAT, CDR2 FQNNGV. The CDR3: CASSFTGSGEKLFF. In DNA, the CDR3 is TGTGCCAGCAGCTTCACAGGGAGTGGTGAAAAACTGTTTTTT.

J is TRBJ2-1 and V is TRBV7-6, with 12 nucleotides matching TRBD2. The CDR3 covers 17 residues. The V and J ends lost 2 bases and 4 bases, in that order; junction bases with no gene match: 6. CDR1 is SGHVS, CDR2 FNYEAQ, per germline. CDR3 loop: CASSLSIGTSGYNEQFF. The CDR3 DNA reads as TGTGCCAGCAGCTTATCGATCGGGACTAGCGGGTACAATGAGCAGTTCTTC.

The chain couples TRBV7-2 to TRBJ2-1; D is uncertain. Germline V gene data show CDR1 as SGHTA and CDR2 as FQGNSA. V was trimmed by 2 bases and J by 6 bases, leaving 8 bases between them. The length of the CDR3 is 13 residues. CDR3 in amino acids: CASSLWAGNEQFF. The CDR3, as DNA: TGTGCCAGCAGCTTATGGGCTGGCAATGAGCAGTTCTTC.

CDR3 sequence reads: CASSYVAEGWNEQFF. In nucleotides, the CDR3 is TGTGCCAGCAGTTACGTGGCAGAGGGATGGAATGAGCAGTTCTTC. The chain combines TRBV6-5 with TRBJ2-1; tentative D call: TRBD2 (5 bases). Between the trimmed V and J ends, which lost 2 bases and 7 bases, there was a span of 15 bases. Germline V gene lookup returns CDR1 MNHEY and CDR2 SVGAGI. The CDR3 is made up of 15 amino acids.

The chain is built from TRBV25-1 and TRBJ2-3, with TRBD1 matching over 9 bases. Germline V gene data show CDR1 as MGHDK and CDR2 as SYGVNS. The CDR3 has 16 residues. The trim removed 3 bases at V and 1 base at J, leaving 5 bases unmatched. CDR3 in amino acids: CASSDRRTGGTDTQYF. The CDR3 DNA reads TGTGCCAGCAGTGATCGGAGGACAGGGGGCACAGATACGCAGTATTTT.

The chain links TRBV13 to TRBJ2-7; 13 positions match TRBD2. The CDR3 covers 16 residues. Looked up from germline, CDR1 is PRHDT and CDR2 is FYEKMQ (reference sequence). With 4 bases clipped from V and 2 bases from J, the junction kept 5 bases outside the gene matches. The CDR3 DNA reads as TGTGCCAGCAGCTCGGGGACTAGCGGGGTGGCCTACGAGCAGTACTTC. This encodes CASSSGTSGVAYEQYF. Combining the CDR3 with reference TRBV13 and TRBJ2-7 gives the whole variable domain AAGVIQSPRHLIKEKRETATLKCYPIPRHDTVYWYQQGPGQDPQFLISFYEKMQSDKGSIPDRFSAQQFSDYHSELNMSSLELGDSALYFCASSSGTSGVAYEQYFGPGTRLTVT.

The rearrangement links TRBV7-2 to TRBJ2-1; D is uncertain. The germline gives CDR1 SGHTA, CDR2 FQGNSA. The V and J ends lost 1 base and 6 bases respectively, with 16 bases between them. The CDR3 extends over 16 amino acids. The CDR3 is CASSLVALKVSNEQFF. The CDR3 DNA follows: TGTGCCAGCAGCTTAGTAGCCCTAAAAGTTAGCAATGAGCAGTTCTTC.

V is TRBV6-1 and J is TRBJ1-1, with D possibly TRBD1 on 6 matching bases. The CDR3 sequence is 13 residues long. Trimming cost V 7 bases and J 7 bases, with 16 bases left between them. Looked up from germline, CDR1 is MNHNS and CDR2 is SASEGT. The CDR3 region is CASTTKGGGEAFF. CDR3 coding DNA: TGTGCCAGCACTACGAAGGGGGGGGGTGAAGCTTTCTTT.

In DNA form, the CDR3 reads TGCGCCAGCAGCTTGGTGCCCGCTAGCGGGAGGTACACCGGGGAGCTGTTTTTT. Its translation: CASSLVPASGRYTGELFF. The chain carries TRBV5-1 and TRBJ2-2, with TRBD2 matching over 11 bases. V shed 0 bases and J 3 bases; nucleotides not matched to a gene: 7. CDR3 length equals 18 residues. The germline gives CDR1 SGHRS, CDR2 YFSETQ.

The chain combines TRBV6-5 with TRBJ2-5; 10 positions agree with TRBD1. The CDR3 totals 14 residues. In germline, CDR1 is MNHEY, CDR2 SVGAGI. Trimming removed 6 bases from V and 4 bases from J; junction bases left unmatched: 5. CDR3 residues: CASSRDRGAETQYF. CDR3 sequence (DNA): TGTGCCAGCAGCCGGGACAGGGGAGCAGAGACCCAGTACTTC.

This chain connects TRBV5-6 to TRBJ2-7, with D possibly matching TRBD1 (6 bases). The CDR3 length is 12 residues. The germline V gene encodes CDR1 SGHDT and CDR2 YYEEEE. Trimming left V 3 bases short and J 3 bases short, with 7 bases between. The DNA of the CDR3 is TGTGCCAGCAGCTCACAGGGCTACGAGCAGTACTTC. It codes for CASSSQGYEQYF.

The chain recombines TRBV11-3 with TRBJ2-6, with D possibly matching TRBD1 (6 bases). The germline gives CDR1 SGHNT, CDR2 YENEEA. CDR3 length: 15 residues. Deletions cut 5 bases from V and 0 bases from J, with 8 bases between. The CDR3 DNA is TGTGCCAGCAGCAAGGACAGCTCTGGGGCCAACGTCCTGACTTTC. It encodes CASSKDSSGANVLTF.